This T cell receptor beta chain comes out of a study of molecular identifiers for immune sequencing clone quantification. In the study overall: The replicates split RNA from roughly 20,000 or 100,000 naive CD8 cells five ways and sequenced four. Study-wide findings and caveats: Jurkat TCR RNA from one cell was spiked into around 1 million naive cells, and it was reportedly detectable there.

A note on this clonotype: Its antigen remains unknown. The CDR3 does not end in the conserved phenylalanine or tryptophan, so this is likely a read error.

TCRdb re-called the PCR reads through MiXCR, storing one row per CDR3 protein. This table holds approximately 550,000 distinct CDR3 sequences, around 23% found once. Sequencing was done on a sample of naive CD8+ T cells from blood, with Jurkat cell RNA spiked in. Subset in this sample: FACS-sorted CD8+CD4-CCR7+CD45RA+ naive T cells. This receptor was taken from a human donor in good health. Some libraries in this study had Jurkat cell RNA spiked in.

For the CDR3, the DNA is TGTGCCAGCAACCCAACAGGGGGGTCTTATGAGCAGTTCCTC. Protein product: CASNPTGGSYEQFL. The chain couples TRBV9 to TRBJ2-1, with TRBD1 matching 8 bases. There are 14 residues in the CDR3. Trimming cost V 6 bases and J 8 bases; bases outside gene matches: 10. The V gene's germline CDR1 is SGDLS and CDR2 YYNGEE.